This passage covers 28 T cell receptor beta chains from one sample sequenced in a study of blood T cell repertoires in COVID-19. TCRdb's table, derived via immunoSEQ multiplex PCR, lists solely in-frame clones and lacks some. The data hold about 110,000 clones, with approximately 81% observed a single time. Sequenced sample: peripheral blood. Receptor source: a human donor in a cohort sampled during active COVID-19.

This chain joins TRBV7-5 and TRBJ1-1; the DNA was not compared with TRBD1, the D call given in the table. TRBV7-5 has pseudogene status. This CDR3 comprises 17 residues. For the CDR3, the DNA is TGTGTCAGAAGCCCCAGTGTGGGGCCCCCCTCGAACACTGAAGCTTTCTTT. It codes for CVRSPSVGPPSNTEAFF.

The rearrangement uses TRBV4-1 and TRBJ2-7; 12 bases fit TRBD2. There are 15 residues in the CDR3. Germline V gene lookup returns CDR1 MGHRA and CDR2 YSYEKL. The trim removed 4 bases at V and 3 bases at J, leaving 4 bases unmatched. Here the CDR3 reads CASSPGLAGSYEQYF. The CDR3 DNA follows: TGCGCCAGCAGCCCAGGACTAGCGGGGAGCTACGAGCAGTACTTC.

CDR3 in amino acids: CASSQDPRGAGELFF. Here the CDR3 DNA reads TGCGCCAGCAGCCAAGACCCCAGGGGAGCCGGGGAGCTGTTTTTT. The V and J genes are TRBV4-3 and TRBJ2-2; possible D gene TRBD1, 6 bases. Per germline, CDR1 LGHNA and CDR2 YSLEER. The CDR3 sequence is 15 residues long. Trimming removed 0 bases at V and 6 bases at J, with 11 bases between.

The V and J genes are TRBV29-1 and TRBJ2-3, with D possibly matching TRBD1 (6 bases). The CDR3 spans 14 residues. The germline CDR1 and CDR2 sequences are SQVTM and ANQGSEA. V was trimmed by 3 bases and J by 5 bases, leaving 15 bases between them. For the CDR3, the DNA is TGCAGCGTTGACGGCTCCCCAGGGGTAGATACGCAGTATTTT. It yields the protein CSVDGSPGVDTQYF.

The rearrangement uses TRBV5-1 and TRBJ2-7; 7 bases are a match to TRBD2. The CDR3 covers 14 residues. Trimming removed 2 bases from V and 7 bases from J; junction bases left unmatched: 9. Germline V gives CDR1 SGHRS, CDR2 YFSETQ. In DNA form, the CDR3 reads TGCGCCAGCAGCTTACTAGCGAGAGCGGGGGAGCAGTACTTC. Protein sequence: CASSLLARAGEQYF.

DNA for the CDR3: TGTGCCAGCAGTCTCTGGACAGACAACACTGAAGCTTTCTTT. Its protein is CASSLWTDNTEAFF. The rearrangement uses TRBV6-6 and TRBJ1-1; D might be TRBD1 (6 bases). Per germline, CDR1 MNHNY and CDR2 SVGAGI (reference sequence). Between the trimmed V and J ends, which lost 5 bases and 2 bases, there was a span of 12 bases. The CDR3 contains 14 residues.

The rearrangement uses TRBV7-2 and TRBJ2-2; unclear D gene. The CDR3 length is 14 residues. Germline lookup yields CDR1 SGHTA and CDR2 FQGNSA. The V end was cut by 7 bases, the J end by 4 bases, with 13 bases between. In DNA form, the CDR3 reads TGTGCCAGCACCACCGTGGCTCGCACCGGGGAGCTGTTTTTT. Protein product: CASTTVARTGELFF.

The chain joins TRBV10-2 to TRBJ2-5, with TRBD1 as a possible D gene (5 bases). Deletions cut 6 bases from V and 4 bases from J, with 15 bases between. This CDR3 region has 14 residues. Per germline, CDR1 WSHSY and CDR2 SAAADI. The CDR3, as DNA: TGCGCCAGCAGCGCGCAACAGGTGCGAGAGACCCAGTACTTC. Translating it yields CASSAQQVRETQYF.

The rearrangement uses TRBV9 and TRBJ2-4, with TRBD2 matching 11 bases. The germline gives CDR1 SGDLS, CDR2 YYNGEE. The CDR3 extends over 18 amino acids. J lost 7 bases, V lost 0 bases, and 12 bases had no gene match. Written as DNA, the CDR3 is TGTGCCAGCAGCGTAGATGGGCTAGCGGGGGGCCCCCAGAACATTCAGTACTTC. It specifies CASSVDGLAGGPQNIQYF.

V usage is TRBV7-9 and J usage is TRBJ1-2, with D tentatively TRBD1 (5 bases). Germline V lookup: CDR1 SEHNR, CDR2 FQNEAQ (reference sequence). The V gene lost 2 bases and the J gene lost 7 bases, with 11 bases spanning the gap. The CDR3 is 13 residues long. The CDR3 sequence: CASSLQGISGYTF. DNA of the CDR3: TGTGCCAGCAGCTTACAGGGAATAAGTGGCTACACCTTC.

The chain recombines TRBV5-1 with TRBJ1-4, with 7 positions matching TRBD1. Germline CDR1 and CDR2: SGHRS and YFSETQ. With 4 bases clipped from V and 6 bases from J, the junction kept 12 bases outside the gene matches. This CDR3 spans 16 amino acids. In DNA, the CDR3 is TGCGCCAGCAGCCTTGAACAGGGGAGAGGAGATGAAAAACTGTTTTTT. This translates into CASSLEQGRGDEKLFF. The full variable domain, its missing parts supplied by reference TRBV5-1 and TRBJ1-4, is KAGVTQTPRYLIKTRGQQVTLSCSPISGHRSVSWYQQTPGQGLQFLFEYFSETQRNKGNFPGRFSGRQFSNSRSEMNVSTLELGDSALYLCASSLEQGRGDEKLFFGSGTQLSVL.

CDR3 residues: CASSIGRLYGYTF. CDR3 in DNA: TGTGCCAGTAGTATAGGCCGACTCTATGGCTACACCTTC. The chain combines TRBV19 with TRBJ1-2, with no clear D. This CDR3 spans 13 amino acids. Germline V lookup: CDR1 LNHDA, CDR2 SQIVND (reference sequence). Between the trimmed V and J ends, which lost 1 base and 4 bases, there was a span of 7 bases.

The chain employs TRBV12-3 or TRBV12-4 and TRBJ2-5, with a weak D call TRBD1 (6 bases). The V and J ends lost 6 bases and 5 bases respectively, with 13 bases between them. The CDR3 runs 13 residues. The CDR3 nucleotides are TGTGCCAGCAGCATGGGGGCAGGGGAGACCCAGTACTTC. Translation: CASSMGAGETQYF.

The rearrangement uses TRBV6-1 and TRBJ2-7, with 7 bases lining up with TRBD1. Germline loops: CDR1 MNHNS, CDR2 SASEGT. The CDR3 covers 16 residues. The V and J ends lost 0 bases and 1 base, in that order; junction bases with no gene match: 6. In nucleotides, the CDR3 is TGTGCCAGCAGTGAAGCCCAAGGACAGGCGTCCTACGAGCAGTACTTC. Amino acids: CASSEAQGQASYEQYF.

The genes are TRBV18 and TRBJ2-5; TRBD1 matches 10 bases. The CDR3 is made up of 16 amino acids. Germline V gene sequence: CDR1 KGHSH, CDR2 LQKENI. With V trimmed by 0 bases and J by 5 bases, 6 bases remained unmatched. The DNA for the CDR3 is TGTGCCAGCTCACCACCAACCGGGACAGGGGTGGAGACCCAGTACTTC. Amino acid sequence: CASSPPTGTGVETQYF.

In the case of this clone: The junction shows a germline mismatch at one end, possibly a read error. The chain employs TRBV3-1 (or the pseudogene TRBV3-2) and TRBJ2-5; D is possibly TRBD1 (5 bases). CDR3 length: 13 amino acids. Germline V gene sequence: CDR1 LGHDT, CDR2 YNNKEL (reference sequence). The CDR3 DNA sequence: TGTGCCAGCAGCCAGACAGAAAAAGAGTCCCAGTACTTC. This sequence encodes CASSQTEKESQYF.

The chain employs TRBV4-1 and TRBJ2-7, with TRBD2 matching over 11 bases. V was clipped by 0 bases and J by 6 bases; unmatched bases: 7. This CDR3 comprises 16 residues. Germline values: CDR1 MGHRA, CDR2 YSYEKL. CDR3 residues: CASSQDRLAGGIEQYF. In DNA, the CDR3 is TGCGCCAGCAGCCAAGATCGGCTAGCGGGAGGAATCGAGCAGTACTTC.

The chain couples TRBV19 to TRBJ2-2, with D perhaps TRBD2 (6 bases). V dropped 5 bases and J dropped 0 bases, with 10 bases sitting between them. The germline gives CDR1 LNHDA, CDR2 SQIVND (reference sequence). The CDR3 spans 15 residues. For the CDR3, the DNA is TGTGCCAGTAGTGATGCGGGACCGAACACCGGGGAGCTGTTTTTT. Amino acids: CASSDAGPNTGELFF.

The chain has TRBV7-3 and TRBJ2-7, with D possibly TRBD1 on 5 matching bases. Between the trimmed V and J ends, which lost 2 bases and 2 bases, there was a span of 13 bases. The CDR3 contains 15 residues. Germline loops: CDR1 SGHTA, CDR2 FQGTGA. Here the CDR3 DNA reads TGTGCCAGCAGCTTAGTTGTGGACATTGCCTACGAGCAGTACTTC. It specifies CASSLVVDIAYEQYF.

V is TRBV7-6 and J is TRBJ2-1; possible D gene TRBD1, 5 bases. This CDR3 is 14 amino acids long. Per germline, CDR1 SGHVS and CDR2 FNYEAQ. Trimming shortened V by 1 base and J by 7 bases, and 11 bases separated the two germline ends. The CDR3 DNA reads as TGTGCCAGCAGCTTAGAGGGGCGGTGGAATGAGCAGTTCTTC. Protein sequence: CASSLEGRWNEQFF.

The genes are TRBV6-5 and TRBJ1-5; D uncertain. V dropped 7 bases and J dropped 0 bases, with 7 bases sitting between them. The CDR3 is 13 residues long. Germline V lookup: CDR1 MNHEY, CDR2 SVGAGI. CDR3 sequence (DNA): TGTGCCAGCACAATCAGTAGCAATCAGCCCCAGCATTTT. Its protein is CASTISSNQPQHF.

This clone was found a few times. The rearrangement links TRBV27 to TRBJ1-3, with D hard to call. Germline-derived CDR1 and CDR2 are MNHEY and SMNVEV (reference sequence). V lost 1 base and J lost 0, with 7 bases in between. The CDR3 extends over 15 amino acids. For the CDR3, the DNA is TGTGCCAGCAGTTTATTTTCAGACTCTGGAAACACCATATATTTT. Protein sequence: CASSLFSDSGNTIYF.

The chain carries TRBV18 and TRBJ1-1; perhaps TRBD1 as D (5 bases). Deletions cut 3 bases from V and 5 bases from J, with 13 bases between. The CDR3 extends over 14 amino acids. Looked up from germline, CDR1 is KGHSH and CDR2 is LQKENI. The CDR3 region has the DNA TGTGCCAGCTCACCCACACGGGAGGGGACTGAAGCTTTCTTT. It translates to CASSPTREGTEAFF.

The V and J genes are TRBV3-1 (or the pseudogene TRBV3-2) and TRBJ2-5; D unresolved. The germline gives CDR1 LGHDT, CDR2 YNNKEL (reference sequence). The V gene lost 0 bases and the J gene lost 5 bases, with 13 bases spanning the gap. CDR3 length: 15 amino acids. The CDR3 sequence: CASSQEQIPRETQYF. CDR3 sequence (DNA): TGTGCCAGCAGCCAAGAGCAGATTCCGAGGGAGACCCAGTACTTC.

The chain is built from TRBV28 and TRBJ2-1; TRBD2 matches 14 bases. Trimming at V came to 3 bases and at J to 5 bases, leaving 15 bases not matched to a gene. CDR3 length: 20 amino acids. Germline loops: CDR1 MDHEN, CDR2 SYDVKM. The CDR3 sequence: CASSFSRLAGGFLKHNEQFF. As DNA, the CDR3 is TGTGCCAGCAGTTTCTCTCGACTAGCGGGAGGGTTTTTAAAACACAATGAGCAGTTCTTC.

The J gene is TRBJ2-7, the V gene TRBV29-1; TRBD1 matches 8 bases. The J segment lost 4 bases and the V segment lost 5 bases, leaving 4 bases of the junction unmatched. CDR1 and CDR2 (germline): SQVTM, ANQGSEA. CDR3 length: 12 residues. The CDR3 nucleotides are TGCAGCGTTTCCCAGGGGGCGTACGAGCAGTACTTC. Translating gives CSVSQGAYEQYF.

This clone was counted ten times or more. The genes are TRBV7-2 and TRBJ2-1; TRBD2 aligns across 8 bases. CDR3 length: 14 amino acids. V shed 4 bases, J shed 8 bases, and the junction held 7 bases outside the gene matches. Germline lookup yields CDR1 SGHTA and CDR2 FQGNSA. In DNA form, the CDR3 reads TGTGCCAGCAGCTGGACGGGGGGGCCCGATGAGCAGTTCTTC. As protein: CASSWTGGPDEQFF.

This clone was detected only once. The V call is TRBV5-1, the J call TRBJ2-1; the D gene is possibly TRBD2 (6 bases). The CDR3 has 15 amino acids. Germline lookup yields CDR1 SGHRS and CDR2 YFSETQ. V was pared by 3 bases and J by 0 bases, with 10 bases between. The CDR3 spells CASSSDGSSYNEQFF. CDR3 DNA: TGCGCCAGCAGCTCGGACGGGAGCTCCTACAATGAGCAGTTCTTC.